Listed below are T cell receptor beta chains from one sample, sequenced in a study of cytomegalovirus exposure and HLA in healthy donors. Assay: immunoSEQ multiplex PCR; the TCRdb copy retains only in-frame clones and omits some. This sample has about 160,000 clones, with about 82% found just once. Sequences were obtained from PBMCs. These receptor sequences come from a woman under 30 in good health and CMV-seronegative. The CDR3 runs from the conserved cysteine through the conserved F or W. Each record gives: D gene, clone size, V gene, J gene, CDR3 protein, CDR3 DNA. A D gene is named only where the DNA matches it firmly. Only part of the rows carry a size: once, few, many, or a class if the clone is expanded.

d_call: TRBD1; clone_size: NA; v_call: TRBV10-3; j_call: TRBJ2-1; cdr3_aa: CAISRTGEGAEQFF; cdr3_nt: TGTGCCATCAGTCGGACAGGGGAGGGTGCTGAGCAGTTCTTC
d_call: NA; clone_size: NA; v_call: TRBV6-5; j_call: TRBJ2-2; cdr3_aa: CASSYFSGELFF; cdr3_nt: TGTGCCAGCAGTTACTTCTCCGGGGAGCTGTTTTTT
d_call: TRBD2; clone_size: once; v_call: TRBV10-3; j_call: TRBJ2-1; cdr3_aa: CASRLAGGLGSYNEQFF; cdr3_nt: TGTGCCTCTCGACTAGCGGGAGGGCTAGGCTCCTACAATGAGCAGTTCTTC
d_call: NA; clone_size: NA; v_call: TRBV5-4; j_call: TRBJ2-7; cdr3_aa: CASSPMPQGGYEQYF; cdr3_nt: TGTGCCAGCAGCCCCATGCCGCAGGGGGGCTACGAGCAGTACTTC
d_call: NA; clone_size: NA; v_call: TRBV18; j_call: TRBJ2-3; cdr3_aa: CASSPLQGGADTQYF; cdr3_nt: TGTGCCAGCTCACCACTACAAGGCGGGGCAGATACGCAGTATTTT
d_call: TRBD2; clone_size: few; v_call: TRBV27; j_call: TRBJ2-5; cdr3_aa: CASSLAGGGGETQYF; cdr3_nt: TGTGCCAGCAGTTTAGCGGGAGGAGGAGGAGAGACCCAGTACTTC
d_call: TRBD1; clone_size: NA; v_call: TRBV5-4; j_call: TRBJ2-7; cdr3_aa: CASSPAGGQGYEQYF; cdr3_nt: TGTGCCAGCAGCCCCGCAGGGGGACAGGGGTACGAGCAGTACTTC
d_call: TRBD2; clone_size: NA; v_call: TRBV12-5; j_call: TRBJ2-1; cdr3_aa: CASGLSVISRRLAGHNEQFF; cdr3_nt: TGTGCTAGTGGTTTGTCGGTAATTAGCCGTCGGCTAGCGGGACATAATGAGCAGTTCTTC
d_call: TRBD2; clone_size: NA; v_call: TRBV9; j_call: TRBJ2-3; cdr3_aa: CASSVPDGTSVVATQYF; cdr3_nt: TGTGCCAGCAGCGTTCCGGACGGGACTAGCGTTGTAGCTACGCAGTATTTT
d_call: TRBD1; clone_size: NA; v_call: TRBV5-1; j_call: TRBJ1-1; cdr3_aa: CASSTSGTGAANTEAFF; cdr3_nt: TGCGCCAGCAGCACATCCGGGACAGGGGCGGCGAACACTGAAGCTTTCTTT
d_call: NA; clone_size: NA; v_call: TRBV5-1; j_call: TRBJ2-3; cdr3_aa: CASKLTGTDTQYF; cdr3_nt: TGCGCCAGCAAGTTGACAGGCACAGATACGCAGTATTTT
d_call: NA; clone_size: few; v_call: TRBV6-1; j_call: TRBJ1-1; cdr3_aa: CASSGSQENTEAFF; cdr3_nt: TGTGCCAGCAGTGGATCACAGGAGAACACTGAAGCTTTCTTT
d_call: NA; clone_size: NA; v_call: TRBV4-1; j_call: TRBJ2-5; cdr3_aa: CASSLRTGGETQYF; cdr3_nt: TGCGCCAGCAGCCTTAGGACCGGAGGGGAGACCCAGTACTTC
d_call: NA; clone_size: NA; v_call: TRBV5-1; j_call: TRBJ1-2; cdr3_aa: CASSLADGAGGYTF; cdr3_nt: TGCGCCAGCAGCTTGGCCGACGGGGCGGGGGGCTACACCTTC
d_call: TRBD2; clone_size: NA; v_call: TRBV7-2; j_call: TRBJ2-7; cdr3_aa: CASSLPGTSGRVDEQYF; cdr3_nt: TGTGCCAGCAGCTTACCCGGGACTAGCGGGAGGGTGGACGAGCAGTACTTC
d_call: TRBD1; clone_size: once; v_call: TRBV27; j_call: TRBJ1-1; cdr3_aa: CASTSRPGTGAMNTEAFF; cdr3_nt: TGTGCCAGCACCTCAAGACCCGGGACAGGAGCAATGAACACTGAAGCTTTCTTT
d_call: NA; clone_size: NA; v_call: TRBV5-6; j_call: TRBJ2-1; cdr3_aa: CASSLVIATTNEQFF; cdr3_nt: TGTGCCAGCAGCTTGGTAATAGCGACGACGAATGAGCAGTTCTTC
d_call: NA; clone_size: NA; v_call: TRBV18; j_call: TRBJ1-1; cdr3_aa: CASSPEGHLNTEAFF; cdr3_nt: TGTGCCAGCTCACCTGAGGGACACCTGAACACTGAAGCTTTCTTT
d_call: NA; clone_size: NA; v_call: TRBV4-1; j_call: TRBJ2-7; cdr3_aa: CASSQVTRTYEQYF; cdr3_nt: TGCGCCAGCAGCCAAGTCACGAGAACCTACGAGCAGTACTTC
d_call: TRBD1; clone_size: NA; v_call: TRBV2; j_call: TRBJ2-3; cdr3_aa: CASMWTGGTDTQYF; cdr3_nt: TGTGCCAGCATGTGGACAGGGGGCACGGATACGCAGTATTTT
d_call: TRBD1; clone_size: NA; v_call: TRBV5-4; j_call: TRBJ2-3; cdr3_aa: CASSSTGGPRDTQYF; cdr3_nt: TGTGCCAGCAGCTCGACAGGGGGTCCTCGCGATACGCAGTATTTT
d_call: NA; clone_size: once; v_call: TRBV5-1; j_call: TRBJ1-1; cdr3_aa: CASSHETGLTEAFF; cdr3_nt: TGCGCCAGCAGCCATGAAACAGGGCTCACTGAAGCTTTCTTT
d_call: TRBD1; clone_size: NA; v_call: TRBV7-9; j_call: TRBJ1-1; cdr3_aa: CASSLQGAMNTEAFF; cdr3_nt: TGTGCCAGCAGCTTGCAGGGGGCCATGAACACTGAAGCTTTCTTT
d_call: NA; clone_size: NA; v_call: TRBV28; j_call: TRBJ1-5; cdr3_aa: CASSLVGGRQPQHF; cdr3_nt: TGTGCCAGCAGTTTAGTCGGGGGGCGCCAGCCCCAGCATTTT
d_call: NA; clone_size: NA; v_call: TRBV4-3; j_call: TRBJ1-3; cdr3_aa: CASSQTAGAGGNTIYF; cdr3_nt: TGCGCCAGCAGCCAAACCGCGGGGGCGGGCGGAAACACCATATATTTT
d_call: NA; clone_size: NA; v_call: TRBV9; j_call: TRBJ2-1; cdr3_aa: CASSVELDNEQFF; cdr3_nt: TGTGCCAGCAGCGTAGAACTAGATAATGAGCAGTTCTTC
d_call: NA; clone_size: NA; v_call: TRBV15; j_call: TRBJ2-1; cdr3_aa: CATSRDRGSYNEQFF; cdr3_nt: TGTGCCACCAGCAGAGATCGCGGTTCCTACAATGAGCAGTTCTTC
d_call: TRBD1; clone_size: NA; v_call: TRBV4-1; j_call: TRBJ2-7; cdr3_aa: CASSQIQGEYEQYF; cdr3_nt: TGCGCCAGCAGCCAGATCCAGGGGGAGTACGAGCAGTACTTC
d_call: TRBD1; clone_size: NA; v_call: TRBV6-6; j_call: TRBJ1-4; cdr3_aa: CASSQTGATNEKLFF; cdr3_nt: TGTGCCAGCAGTCAGACAGGGGCAACTAATGAAAAACTGTTTTTT
d_call: NA; clone_size: few; v_call: TRBV7-8; j_call: TRBJ2-2; cdr3_aa: CASSFSYTGELFF; cdr3_nt: TGTGCCAGCAGCTTCAGTTACACCGGGGAGCTGTTTTTT
d_call: TRBD1; clone_size: NA; v_call: TRBV19; j_call: TRBJ2-4; cdr3_aa: CASSIITGQVREFPKNIQYF; cdr3_nt: TGTGCCAGTAGTATAATAACGGGACAGGTTCGAGAATTTCCCAAAAACATTCAGTACTTC
d_call: NA; clone_size: few; v_call: TRBV4-2; j_call: TRBJ1-5; cdr3_aa: CASSQDGRNNQPQHF; cdr3_nt: TGTGCCAGCAGCCAAGACGGCAGGAATAATCAGCCCCAGCATTTT
d_call: TRBD2; clone_size: NA; v_call: TRBV5-4; j_call: TRBJ2-5; cdr3_aa: CASGKAGGWEETQYF; cdr3_nt: TGTGCCAGCGGCAAAGCGGGAGGATGGGAAGAGACCCAGTACTTC
d_call: NA; clone_size: NA; v_call: TRBV7-2; j_call: TRBJ2-3; cdr3_aa: CASRPGLATDTQYF; cdr3_nt: TGTGCCAGCAGGCCCGGACTTGCCACAGATACGCAGTATTTT
d_call: NA; clone_size: few; v_call: TRBV2; j_call: TRBJ1-1; cdr3_aa: CASAYRGSTEAFF; cdr3_nt: TGTGCCAGCGCCTACCGGGGGAGTACTGAAGCTTTCTTT
d_call: NA; clone_size: NA; v_call: TRBV5-1; j_call: TRBJ2-5; cdr3_aa: CASSLTEPQRETQYF; cdr3_nt: TGCGCCAGCAGCCTGACAGAACCTCAGCGAGAGACCCAGTACTTC
d_call: NA; clone_size: NA; v_call: TRBV7-9; j_call: TRBJ1-2; cdr3_aa: CASSLGDNYGYTF; cdr3_nt: TGTGCCAGCAGCCTAGGAGATAACTATGGCTACACCTTC
d_call: TRBD1; clone_size: NA; v_call: TRBV19; j_call: TRBJ1-2; cdr3_aa: CASSIPGTGNGYTF; cdr3_nt: TGTGCCAGTAGTATTCCTGGGACAGGGAATGGCTACACCTTC
d_call: NA; clone_size: NA; v_call: TRBV7-2; j_call: TRBJ1-5; cdr3_aa: CASSYDRSAFQPQHF; cdr3_nt: TGTGCCAGCAGCTACGACAGGTCCGCGTTTCAGCCCCAGCATTTT
d_call: NA; clone_size: NA; v_call: TRBV19; j_call: TRBJ2-1; cdr3_aa: CASSGRRLNNEQFF; cdr3_nt: TGTGCCAGTAGTGGGCGTCGGTTAAACAATGAGCAGTTCTTC
d_call: NA; clone_size: NA; v_call: TRBV19; j_call: TRBJ1-2; cdr3_aa: CASSLGTLYGYTF; cdr3_nt: TGTGCCAGTAGTCTGGGGACACTCTATGGCTACACCTTC
d_call: NA; clone_size: NA; v_call: TRBV7-3; j_call: TRBJ2-2; cdr3_aa: CASSSTGRQPTGELFF; cdr3_nt: TGTGCCAGCAGCTCAACAGGGAGGCAGCCAACCGGGGAGCTGTTTTTT
d_call: TRBD1; clone_size: NA; v_call: TRBV4-1; j_call: TRBJ1-2; cdr3_aa: CASSQAPELNRGNGYTF; cdr3_nt: TGCGCCAGCAGCCAAGCCCCGGAGCTCAACAGGGGTAATGGCTACACCTTC
d_call: TRBD2; clone_size: NA; v_call: TRBV5-1; j_call: TRBJ2-3; cdr3_aa: CASSLAAGGSGDTQYF; cdr3_nt: TGCGCCAGCAGCTTGGCGGCGGGAGGCTCCGGAGATACGCAGTATTTT
d_call: TRBD1; clone_size: NA; v_call: TRBV6-5; j_call: TRBJ2-1; cdr3_aa: CASSLDRATYNEQFF; cdr3_nt: TGTGCCAGCAGCCTTGACAGGGCAACCTACAATGAGCAGTTCTTC